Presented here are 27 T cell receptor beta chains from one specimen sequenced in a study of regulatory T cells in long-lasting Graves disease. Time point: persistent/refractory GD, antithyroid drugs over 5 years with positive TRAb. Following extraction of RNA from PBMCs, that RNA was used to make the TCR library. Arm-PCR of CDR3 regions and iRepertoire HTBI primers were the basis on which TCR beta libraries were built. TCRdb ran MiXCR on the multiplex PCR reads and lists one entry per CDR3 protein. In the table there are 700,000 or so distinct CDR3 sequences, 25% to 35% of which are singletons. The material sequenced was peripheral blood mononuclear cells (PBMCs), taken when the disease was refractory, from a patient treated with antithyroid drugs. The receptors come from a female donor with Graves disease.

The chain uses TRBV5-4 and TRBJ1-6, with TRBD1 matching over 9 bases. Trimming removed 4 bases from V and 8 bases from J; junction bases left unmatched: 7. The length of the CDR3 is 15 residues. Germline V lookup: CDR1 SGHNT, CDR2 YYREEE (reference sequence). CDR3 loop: CASSVYGTGYSPLHF. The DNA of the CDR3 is TGTGCCAGCAGCGTCTATGGGACAGGGTATTCACCCCTCCACTTT.

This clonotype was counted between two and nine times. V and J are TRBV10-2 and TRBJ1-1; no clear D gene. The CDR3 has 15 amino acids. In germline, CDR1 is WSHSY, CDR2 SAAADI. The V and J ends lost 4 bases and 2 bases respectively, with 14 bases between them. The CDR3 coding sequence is TGCGCCAGCAGTGGGGGTACCCTTGTAAACACTGAAGCTTTCTTT. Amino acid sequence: CASSGGTLVNTEAFF.

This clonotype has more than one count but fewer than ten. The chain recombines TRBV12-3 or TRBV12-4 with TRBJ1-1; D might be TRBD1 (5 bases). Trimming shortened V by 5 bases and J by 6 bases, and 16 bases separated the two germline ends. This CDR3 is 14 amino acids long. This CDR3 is CASSRRRGLPEAFF. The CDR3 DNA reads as TGTGCCAGCAGTCGTAGGAGGGGTCTCCCTGAAGCTTTCTTT.

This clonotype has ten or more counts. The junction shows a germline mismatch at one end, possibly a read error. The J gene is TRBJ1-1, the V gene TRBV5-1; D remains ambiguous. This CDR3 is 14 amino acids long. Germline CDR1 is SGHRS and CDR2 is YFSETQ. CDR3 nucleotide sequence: TGTGCCAGCAGCTTGGTCGGGGAAAACACTGAAGCTTTCTTT. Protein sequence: CASSLVGENTEAFF.

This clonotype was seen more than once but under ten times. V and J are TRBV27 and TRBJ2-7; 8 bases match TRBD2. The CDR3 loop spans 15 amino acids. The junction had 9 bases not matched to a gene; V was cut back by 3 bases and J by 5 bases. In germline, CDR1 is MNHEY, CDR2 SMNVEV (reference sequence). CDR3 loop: CASSLAGGDGNEQYF. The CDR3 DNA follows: TGTGCCAGCAGTTTGGCGGGGGGTGATGGGAACGAGCAGTACTTC.

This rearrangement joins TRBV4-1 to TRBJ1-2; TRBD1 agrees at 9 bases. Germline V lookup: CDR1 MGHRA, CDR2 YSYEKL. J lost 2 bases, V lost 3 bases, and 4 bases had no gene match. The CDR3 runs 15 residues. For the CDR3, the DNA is TGCGCCAGCAGCCACTCGGACAGGGGAAACTATGGCTACACCTTC. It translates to CASSHSDRGNYGYTF.

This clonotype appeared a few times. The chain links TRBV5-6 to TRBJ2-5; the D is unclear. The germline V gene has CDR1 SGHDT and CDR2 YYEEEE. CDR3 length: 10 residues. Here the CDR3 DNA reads TGTGCTTCCGGCGTGGAGACCCAGTACTTC. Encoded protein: CASGVETQYF.

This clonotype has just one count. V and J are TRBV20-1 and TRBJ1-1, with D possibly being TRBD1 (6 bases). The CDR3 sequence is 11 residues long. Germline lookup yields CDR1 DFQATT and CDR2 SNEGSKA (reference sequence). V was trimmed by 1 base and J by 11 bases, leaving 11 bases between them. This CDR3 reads CSARGGGMAFF. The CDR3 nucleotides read TGCAGTGCTAGAGGAGGGGGGATGGCTTTCTTT.

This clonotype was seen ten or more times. In nucleotides, the CDR3 is TGCAGTGCCGGAACAGGGGGCGAGACCCAGTACTTC. Translation gives CSAGTGGETQYF. This chain connects TRBV20-1 to TRBJ2-5; 9 nucleotides match TRBD1. The V and J ends lost 6 bases and 5 bases, in that order; junction bases with no gene match: 4. The CDR3 is made up of 12 amino acids. Per the germline V gene, CDR1 is DFQATT and CDR2 is SNEGSKA (reference sequence).

CDR3 region: CASRLGTAYEQYF. As DNA, the CDR3 is TGTGCCAGCAGGCTAGGGACAGCCTACGAGCAGTACTTC. V and J are TRBV6-1 and TRBJ2-7; TRBD1 matches at 7 bases. Germline loops: CDR1 MNHNS, CDR2 SASEGT. J was trimmed by 2 bases and V by 6 bases; bases with no gene match: 4. The CDR3 covers 13 residues.

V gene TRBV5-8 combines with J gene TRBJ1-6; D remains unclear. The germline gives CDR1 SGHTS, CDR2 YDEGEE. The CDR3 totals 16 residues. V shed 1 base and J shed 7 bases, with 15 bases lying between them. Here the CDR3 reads CASSLRAGFDNSPLHF. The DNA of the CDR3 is TGTGCCAGCAGCTTGCGGGCGGGGTTCGACAATTCACCCCTCCACTTT. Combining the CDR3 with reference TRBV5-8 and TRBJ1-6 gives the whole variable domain EAGVTQSPTHLIKTRGQQATLRCSPISGHTSVYWYQQALGLGLQFLLWYDEGEERNRGNFPPRFSGRQFPNYSSELNVNALELEDSALYLCASSLRAGFDNSPLHFGNGTRLTVT.

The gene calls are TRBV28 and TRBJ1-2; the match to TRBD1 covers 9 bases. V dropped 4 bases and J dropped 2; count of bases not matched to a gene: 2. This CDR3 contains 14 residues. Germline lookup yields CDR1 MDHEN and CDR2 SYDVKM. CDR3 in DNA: TGTGCCAGCAGTTCACAGGGGGCGAACTATGGCTACACCTTC. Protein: CASSSQGANYGYTF.

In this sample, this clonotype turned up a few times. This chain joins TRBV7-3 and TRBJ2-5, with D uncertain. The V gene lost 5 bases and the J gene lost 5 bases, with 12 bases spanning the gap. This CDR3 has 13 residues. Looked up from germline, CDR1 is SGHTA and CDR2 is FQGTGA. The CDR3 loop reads CASSPSLKETQYF. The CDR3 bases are TGTGCCAGCAGCCCCAGTTTAAAGGAGACCCAGTACTTC.

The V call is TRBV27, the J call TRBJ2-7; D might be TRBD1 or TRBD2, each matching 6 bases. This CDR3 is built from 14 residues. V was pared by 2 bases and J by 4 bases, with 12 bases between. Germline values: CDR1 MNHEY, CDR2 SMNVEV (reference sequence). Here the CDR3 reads CASSLRGETYEQYF. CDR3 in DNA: TGTGCCAGCAGTTTAAGGGGGGAGACGTACGAGCAGTACTTC.

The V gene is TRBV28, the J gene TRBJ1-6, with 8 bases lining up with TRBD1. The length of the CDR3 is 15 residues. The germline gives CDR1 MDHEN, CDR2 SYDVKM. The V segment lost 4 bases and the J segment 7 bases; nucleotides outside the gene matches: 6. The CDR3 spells CASSYQGAQNSPLHF. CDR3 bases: TGTGCCAGCAGTTATCAGGGGGCGCAGAATTCACCCCTCCACTTT.

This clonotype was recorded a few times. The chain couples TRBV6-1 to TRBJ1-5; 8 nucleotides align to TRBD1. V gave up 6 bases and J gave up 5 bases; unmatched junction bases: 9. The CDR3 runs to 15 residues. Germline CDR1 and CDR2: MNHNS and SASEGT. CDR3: CASSHGTGGYQPQHF. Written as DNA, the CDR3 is TGTGCCAGCAGCCACGGGACAGGAGGATATCAGCCCCAGCATTTT.

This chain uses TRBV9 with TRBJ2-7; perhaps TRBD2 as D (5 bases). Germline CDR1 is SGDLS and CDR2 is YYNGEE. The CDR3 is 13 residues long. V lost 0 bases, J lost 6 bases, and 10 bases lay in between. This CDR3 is CASSVEGGSEQYF. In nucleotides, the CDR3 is TGTGCCAGCAGCGTAGAGGGTGGGAGCGAGCAGTACTTC.

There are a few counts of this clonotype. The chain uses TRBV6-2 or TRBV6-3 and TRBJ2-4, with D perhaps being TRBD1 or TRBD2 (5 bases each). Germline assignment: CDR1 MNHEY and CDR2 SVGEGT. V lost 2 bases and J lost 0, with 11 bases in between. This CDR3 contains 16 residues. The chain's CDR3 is CASSYRGTQAKNIQYF. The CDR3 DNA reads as TGTGCCAGCAGTTACAGAGGGACCCAAGCCAAAAACATTCAGTACTTC.

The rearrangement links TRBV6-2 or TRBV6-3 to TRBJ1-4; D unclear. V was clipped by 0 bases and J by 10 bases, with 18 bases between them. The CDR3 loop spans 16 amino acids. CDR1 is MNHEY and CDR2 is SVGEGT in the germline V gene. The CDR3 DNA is TGTGCCAGCAGTTACTCGAACCCCCCGGGCACCCGAAAACTGTTTTTT. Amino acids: CASSYSNPPGTRKLFF.

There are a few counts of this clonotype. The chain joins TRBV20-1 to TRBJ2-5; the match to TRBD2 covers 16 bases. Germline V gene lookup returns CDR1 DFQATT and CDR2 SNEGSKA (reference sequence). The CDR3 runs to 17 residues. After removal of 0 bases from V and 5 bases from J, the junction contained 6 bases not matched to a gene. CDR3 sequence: CSARDGTSGRVGETQYF. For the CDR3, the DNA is TGCAGTGCTAGAGACGGGACTAGCGGGAGGGTAGGGGAGACCCAGTACTTC.

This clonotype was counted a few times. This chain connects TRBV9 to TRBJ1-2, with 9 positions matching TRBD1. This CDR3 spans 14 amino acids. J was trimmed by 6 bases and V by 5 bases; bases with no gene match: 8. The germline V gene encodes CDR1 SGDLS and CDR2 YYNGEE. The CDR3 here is CASRVPTGGHGYTF. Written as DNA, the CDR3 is TGTGCCAGCAGAGTCCCGACAGGGGGACATGGCTACACCTTC.

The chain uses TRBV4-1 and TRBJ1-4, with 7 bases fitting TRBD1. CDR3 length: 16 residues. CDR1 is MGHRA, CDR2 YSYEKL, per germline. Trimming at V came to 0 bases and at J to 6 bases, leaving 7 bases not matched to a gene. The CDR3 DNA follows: TGCGCCAGCAGCCAAGATGAGTACGACAGGGATGAAAAACTGTTTTTT. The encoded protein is CASSQDEYDRDEKLFF.

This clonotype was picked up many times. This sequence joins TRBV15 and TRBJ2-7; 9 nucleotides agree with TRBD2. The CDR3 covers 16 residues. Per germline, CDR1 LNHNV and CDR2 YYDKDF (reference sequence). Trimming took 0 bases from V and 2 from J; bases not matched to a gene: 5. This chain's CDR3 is CATSREGAGGTYEQYF. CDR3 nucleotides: TGTGCCACCAGCAGAGAAGGGGCGGGAGGGACCTACGAGCAGTACTTC.

The CDR3 bases are TGCGCCAGCAGGAAATCAGCGGGAGTCCCCTACGAGCAGTACTTC. Its protein is CASRKSAGVPYEQYF. The rearrangement joins TRBV5-1 to TRBJ2-7, with 8 bases identical to TRBD2. The junction had 9 bases not matched to a gene; V was cut back by 5 bases and J by 2 bases. The CDR3 covers 15 residues. In germline, CDR1 is SGHRS, CDR2 YFSETQ.

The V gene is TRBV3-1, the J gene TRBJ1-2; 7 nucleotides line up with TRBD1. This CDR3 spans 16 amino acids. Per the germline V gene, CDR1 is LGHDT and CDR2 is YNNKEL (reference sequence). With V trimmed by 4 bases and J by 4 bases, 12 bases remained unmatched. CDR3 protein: CASSLRDRSTLYGYTF. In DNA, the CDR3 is TGTGCCAGCAGCCTTAGGGACAGATCTACCCTCTATGGCTACACCTTC.

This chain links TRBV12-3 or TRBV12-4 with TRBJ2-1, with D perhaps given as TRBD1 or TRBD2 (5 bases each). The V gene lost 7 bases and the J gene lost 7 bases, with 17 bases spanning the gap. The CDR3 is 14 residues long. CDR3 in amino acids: CASTTEGTTNEQFF. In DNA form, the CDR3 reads TGTGCCAGCACCACGGAAGGGACCACGAATGAGCAGTTCTTC.

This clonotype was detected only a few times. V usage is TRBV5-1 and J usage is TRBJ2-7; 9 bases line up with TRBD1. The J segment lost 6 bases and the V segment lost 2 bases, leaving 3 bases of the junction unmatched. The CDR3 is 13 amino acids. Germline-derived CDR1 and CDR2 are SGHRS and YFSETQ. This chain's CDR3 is CASSFGTGFEQYF. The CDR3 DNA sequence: TGCGCCAGCAGCTTTGGGACAGGGTTCGAGCAGTACTTC.